Presented here are 20 T cell receptor beta chains from one specimen sequenced in a study of shared clonotypes between healthy human individuals. Only in-frame clones appear in the TCRdb table, and some are missing; sequencing was by immunoSEQ multiplex PCR. The sample contains around 1.6 million clones, 98% of which appear only once. Input material: naive CD4+ T cells sorted from blood. Subset of the sample: CD45RA+ positively selected. These receptors were taken from a man aged 25-40 years in good health.

The rearrangement links TRBV15 to TRBJ2-7, with 7 bases aligning to TRBD1. The V gene's germline CDR1 is LNHNV and CDR2 YYDKDF (reference sequence). Trimming cost V 1 base and J 3 bases; bases outside gene matches: 6. The CDR3 spans 15 residues. In DNA form, the CDR3 reads TGTGCCACCAGCAGAGGCGACAGGGCTATCTACGAGCAGTACTTC. Translated, it gives CATSRGDRAIYEQYF.

This chain joins TRBV29-1 and TRBJ2-2, with D unresolved. In germline, CDR1 is SQVTM, CDR2 ANQGSEA. Trimming cost V 7 bases and J 1 base, with 13 bases left between them. The CDR3 has 14 amino acids. The CDR3 DNA follows: TGCAGCGGCAGTATGGTAGGGAACACCGGGGAGCTGTTTTTT. Translated, it gives CSGSMVGNTGELFF.

The rearrangement uses TRBV7-2 and TRBJ1-2; TRBD1 might be the D (5 bases). V gave up 3 bases and J gave up 4 bases, with 12 bases separating them. The germline V gene has CDR1 SGHTA and CDR2 FQGNSA. There are 14 residues in the CDR3. The chain's CDR3 is CASSLGTDIYGYTF. The CDR3 DNA reads TGTGCCAGCAGCTTGGGTACGGACATCTATGGCTACACCTTC.

The chain uses TRBV4-1 and TRBJ2-7, with 7 bases fitting TRBD2. J gave up 3 bases and V 3 bases, and 8 bases lay outside the gene matches. The CDR3 loop spans 15 amino acids. Germline values: CDR1 MGHRA, CDR2 YSYEKL. The DNA for the CDR3 is TGCGCCAGCAGCCAGGCTGAAGGACTAGTCTACGAGCAGTACTTC. Translating it yields CASSQAEGLVYEQYF.

The chain couples TRBV28 to TRBJ2-1; D possibly corresponds to TRBD2 (5 bases). The CDR3 totals 14 residues. Germline V lookup: CDR1 MDHEN, CDR2 SYDVKM. The germline V and J ends were trimmed by 7 bases and 6 bases, with 16 bases remaining between them. The DNA for the CDR3 is TGTGCCAGCACCCCCAGGCCTAGCCTCAATGAGCAGTTCTTC. It is translated as CASTPRPSLNEQFF.

This clone was detected once. The chain employs TRBV28 and TRBJ1-4; D gene ambiguous. The germline CDR1 and CDR2 sequences are MDHEN and SYDVKM. The CDR3 length is 14 residues. The V gene lost 4 bases and the J gene lost 6 bases, with 12 bases spanning the gap. In nucleotides, the CDR3 is TGTGCCAGCAGTTCGTCTCCTGGACATGAAAAACTGTTTTTT. Its translation: CASSSSPGHEKLFF.

CDR3 DNA sequence: TGTGCCAGCAGCCAAGACTCCGGATTCAATCAGCCCCAGCATTTT. It yields the protein CASSQDSGFNQPQHF. The chain recombines TRBV4-2 with TRBJ1-5; D ambiguous. The CDR3 extends over 15 amino acids. Per the germline V gene, CDR1 is LGHNA and CDR2 is YNFKEQ. Trimming stripped 0 bases from V and 3 bases from J, with 9 bases between.

The V and J genes are TRBV9 and TRBJ2-7, with 7 bases fitting TRBD2. Per the germline V gene, CDR1 is SGDLS and CDR2 is YYNGEE. V was pared by 3 bases and J by 3 bases, with 9 bases of the junction left unmatched. CDR3 length equals 15 residues. CDR3 in DNA: TGTGCCAGCAGCGCAACCGGGACTACCGACTACGAGCAGTACTTC. The encoded protein is CASSATGTTDYEQYF.

The chain links TRBV2 to TRBJ1-4; 8 bases line up with TRBD1. Trimming cost V 7 bases and J 8 bases; bases outside gene matches: 9. Germline lookup yields CDR1 SNHLY and CDR2 FYNNEI. There are 14 residues in the CDR3. The CDR3 sequence: CASKRLTGEEKLFF. The DNA of the CDR3 is TGTGCCAGCAAGCGTTTGACAGGGGAGGAAAAACTGTTTTTT.

The chain uses TRBV2 and TRBJ1-4, with 7 bases matching TRBD1. Germline V gene sequence: CDR1 SNHLY, CDR2 FYNNEI. The CDR3 runs to 13 residues. J lost 4 bases, V lost 6 bases, and 2 bases had no gene match. Written as DNA, the CDR3 is TGTGCCAGCAGAGGGACAGTTAATGAAAAACTGTTTTTT. Translation: CASRGTVNEKLFF.

The chain joins TRBV2 to TRBJ2-7; D possibly matches TRBD1 or TRBD2 (5 bases each). From germline, CDR1 is SNHLY and CDR2 FYNNEI. This CDR3 contains 14 residues. Trimming cost V 6 bases and J 3 bases, with 15 bases left between them. CDR3 in amino acids: CASRARDAGYEQYF. CDR3 DNA sequence: TGTGCCAGCAGGGCTCGGGACGCAGGCTACGAGCAGTACTTC.

The chain uses TRBV4-1 and TRBJ1-2, with D unclear. This CDR3 region has 14 residues. Trimming cost V 0 bases and J 4 bases, with 9 bases left between them. Germline CDR1 and CDR2: MGHRA and YSYEKL. The CDR3 reads CASSQDSRIYGYTF. For the CDR3, the DNA is TGCGCCAGCAGCCAAGATTCAAGGATCTATGGCTACACCTTC.

V is TRBV14 and J is TRBJ2-2; D is ambiguous. Germline CDR1 SGHDN, CDR2 FVKESK. The length of the CDR3 is 14 residues. The germline V and J ends were trimmed by 2 bases and 2 bases, with 6 bases remaining between them. The CDR3 coding sequence is TGTGCCAGCAGCCAACAGCTTAACACCGGGGAGCTGTTTTTT. Its translation is CASSQQLNTGELFF.

As regards this clone: Other DNA sequences of this sample code for an identical CDR3. This chain joins TRBV9 and TRBJ2-5; TRBD1 matches at 9 bases. The CDR3 has 14 residues. V dropped 4 bases and J dropped 2; count of bases not matched to a gene: 3. CDR1 SGDLS and CDR2 YYNGEE come from the germline V gene. The CDR3 bases are TGTGCCAGCAGCCTAGGACAGGGGCAAGAGACCCAGTACTTC. It encodes CASSLGQGQETQYF.

The chain employs TRBV6-5 and TRBJ1-1; 10 bases are shared with TRBD1. J lost 5 bases, V lost 4 bases, and 4 bases had no gene match. This CDR3 spans 14 amino acids. CDR1 is MNHEY, CDR2 SVGAGI, per germline. The chain's CDR3 is CASSFRTGGTEAFF. The CDR3 DNA reads TGTGCCAGCAGTTTTCGGACAGGGGGGACTGAAGCTTTCTTT.

The V call is TRBV27, the J call TRBJ1-1; 8 bases are shared with TRBD1. This CDR3 spans 15 amino acids. Germline V gene lookup returns CDR1 MNHEY and CDR2 SMNVEV (reference sequence). The V and J ends lost 6 bases and 0 bases, in that order; junction bases with no gene match: 6. CDR3 nucleotide sequence: TGTGCCAGCAGCAGATACAGGGGGGTGAACACTGAAGCTTTCTTT. It encodes CASSRYRGVNTEAFF.

The chain uses TRBV14 and TRBJ1-1, with D unresolved. This CDR3 region has 14 residues. The V gene lost 4 bases and the J gene lost 3 bases, with 12 bases spanning the gap. Germline V lookup: CDR1 SGHDN, CDR2 FVKESK. This chain's CDR3 is CASSPSSTDTEAFF. CDR3 DNA: TGTGCCAGCAGCCCCTCGTCCACGGACACTGAAGCTTTCTTT. Full variable domain (outside the CDR3, taken from reference TRBV14 and TRBJ1-1): EAGVTQFPSHSVIEKGQTVTLRCDPISGHDNLYWYRRVMGKEIKFLLHFVKESKQDESGMPNNRFLAERTGGTYSTLKVQPAELEDSGVYFCASSPSSTDTEAFFGQGTRLTVV.

The rearrangement joins TRBV28 to TRBJ2-1; 7 bases are a match to TRBD2. Germline trimming cut 6 bases from V and 3 bases from J; bases unmatched to any gene: 8. From germline, CDR1 is MDHEN and CDR2 SYDVKM. This CDR3 has 15 residues. CDR3 protein: CASSPSGAGYNEQFF. The CDR3 DNA reads TGTGCCAGCAGCCCTAGCGGAGCCGGCTACAATGAGCAGTTCTTC.

Of note for this clone: Because the CDR3's place on the DNA is in doubt, the DNA is left out and the CDR3 is given as listed by TCRdb. The CDR3 here is CASSVARGISTF. The chain couples TRBV9 to TRBJ1-2. Per germline, CDR1 SGDLS and CDR2 YYNGEE. The CDR3 adds up to 12 amino acids, both ends counted.

The chain has TRBV29-1 and TRBJ2-7; 11 bases align to TRBD2. V was pared by 6 bases and J by 4 bases, with 14 bases of the junction left unmatched. The CDR3 is 16 residues long. CDR1 and CDR2 from the germline V gene are SQVTM and ANQGSEA. CDR3 sequence: CSVWDFSGGVIYEQYF. In nucleotides, the CDR3 is TGCAGCGTCTGGGACTTTAGCGGGGGGGTAATATACGAGCAGTACTTC.